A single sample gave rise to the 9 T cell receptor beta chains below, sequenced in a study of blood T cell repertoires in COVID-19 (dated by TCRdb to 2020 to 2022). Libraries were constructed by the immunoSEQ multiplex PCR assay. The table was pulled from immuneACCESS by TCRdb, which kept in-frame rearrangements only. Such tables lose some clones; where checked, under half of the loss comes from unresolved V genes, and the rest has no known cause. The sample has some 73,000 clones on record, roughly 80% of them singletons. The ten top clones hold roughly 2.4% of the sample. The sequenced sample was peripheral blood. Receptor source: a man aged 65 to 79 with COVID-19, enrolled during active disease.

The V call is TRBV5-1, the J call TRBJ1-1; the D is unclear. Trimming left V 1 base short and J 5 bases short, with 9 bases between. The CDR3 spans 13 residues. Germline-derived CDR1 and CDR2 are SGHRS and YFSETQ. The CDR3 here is CASSLSRETEAFF. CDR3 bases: TGCGCCAGCAGCTTGTCGAGGGAAACTGAAGCTTTCTTT.

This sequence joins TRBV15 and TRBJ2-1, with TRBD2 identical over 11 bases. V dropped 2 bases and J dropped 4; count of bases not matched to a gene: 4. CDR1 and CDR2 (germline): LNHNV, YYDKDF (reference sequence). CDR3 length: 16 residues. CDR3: CATSRLTSGGYNEQFF. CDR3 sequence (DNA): TGTGCCACCAGCAGACTAACTAGCGGGGGTTACAATGAGCAGTTCTTC.

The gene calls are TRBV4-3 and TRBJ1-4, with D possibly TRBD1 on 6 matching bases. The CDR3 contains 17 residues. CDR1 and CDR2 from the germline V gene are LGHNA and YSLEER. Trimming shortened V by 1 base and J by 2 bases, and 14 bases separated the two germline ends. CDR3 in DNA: TGCGCCAGCAGCCAAGGCGCGCGGGGGGCTACTAATGAAAAACTGTTTTTT. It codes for CASSQGARGATNEKLFF.

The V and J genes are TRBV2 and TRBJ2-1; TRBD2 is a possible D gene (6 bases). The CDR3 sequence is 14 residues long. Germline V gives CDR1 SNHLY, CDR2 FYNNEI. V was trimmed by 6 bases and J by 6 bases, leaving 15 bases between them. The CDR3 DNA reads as TGTGCCAGCAGCCCTCCCGGGGGTTTCAATGAGCAGTTCTTC. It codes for CASSPPGGFNEQFF.

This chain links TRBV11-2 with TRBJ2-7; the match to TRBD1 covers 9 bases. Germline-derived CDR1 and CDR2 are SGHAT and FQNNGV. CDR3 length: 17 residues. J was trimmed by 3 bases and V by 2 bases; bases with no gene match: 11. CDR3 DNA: TGTGCCAGCAGCTTATCAACCGGACAGGGGAGAAGCTACGAGCAGTACTTC. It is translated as CASSLSTGQGRSYEQYF.

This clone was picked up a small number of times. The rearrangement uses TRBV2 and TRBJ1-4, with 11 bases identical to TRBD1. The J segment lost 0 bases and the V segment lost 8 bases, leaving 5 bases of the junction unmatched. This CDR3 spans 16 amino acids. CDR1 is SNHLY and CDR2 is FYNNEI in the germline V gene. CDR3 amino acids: CASARDRGSTNEKLFF. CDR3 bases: TGTGCCAGCGCCCGGGACAGGGGGTCAACTAATGAAAAACTGTTTTTT.

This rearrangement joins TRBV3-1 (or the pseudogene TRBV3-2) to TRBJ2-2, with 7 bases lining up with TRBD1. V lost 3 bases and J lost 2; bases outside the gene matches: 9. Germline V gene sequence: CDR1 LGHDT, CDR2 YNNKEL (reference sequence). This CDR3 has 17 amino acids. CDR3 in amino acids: CASSHVKPGGNTGELFF. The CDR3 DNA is TGTGCCAGCAGCCACGTTAAACCAGGGGGAAACACCGGGGAGCTGTTTTTT.

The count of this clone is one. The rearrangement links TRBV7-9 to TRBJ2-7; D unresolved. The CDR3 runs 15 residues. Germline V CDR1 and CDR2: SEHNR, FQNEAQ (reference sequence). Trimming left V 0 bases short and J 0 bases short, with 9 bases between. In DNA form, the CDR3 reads TGTGCCAGCAGCTTAGCCAGGCTTAGCTCCTACGAGCAGTACTTC. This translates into CASSLARLSSYEQYF.

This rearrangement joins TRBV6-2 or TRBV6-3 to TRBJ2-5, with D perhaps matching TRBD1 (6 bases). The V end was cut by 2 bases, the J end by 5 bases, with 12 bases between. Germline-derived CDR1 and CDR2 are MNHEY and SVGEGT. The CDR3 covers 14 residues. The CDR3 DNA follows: TGTGCCAGCAGTTACGGTTGGCAGGGGGAGACCCAGTACTTC. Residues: CASSYGWQGETQYF.